This T cell receptor (beta chain) was sequenced in a study of radiotherapy plus CTLA-4 blockade in lung cancer. On the study more broadly: Among patients, approximately 17% showed objective responses, and 30% to 35% had disease control. The study, taken as a whole, reports: Blood saw expansion of tumor-derived TCR clones after radiotherapy plus ipilimumab. Among reported predictors of response, early blood T cell clone dynamics with interferon-beta performed best.

For this clone: The antigen is undetermined.

Germline values: CDR1 SGHTA, CDR2 FQGTGA. The J segment lost 3 bases and the V segment lost 1 base, leaving 1 base of the junction unmatched. The CDR3 is 15 amino acids. This table comes from immunoSEQ multiplex PCR, and its TCRdb copy is limited to in-frame clones, with some not included. The sample yields tens of thousands of clones, 78% seen once. The clonotype originates from a human donor with non-small cell lung cancer whose response to radiotherapy plus ipilimumab could not be evaluated. Some clones in this sample may be carry-over from other donors' samples. The chain has TRBV7-3 and TRBJ2-1; 9 bases agree with TRBD1. The sample in question was peripheral blood, obtained from a patient treated with radiotherapy plus ipilimumab. The DNA of the CDR3 is TGTGCCAGCAGCTTAAGGGGACAGGGCTACAATGAGCAGTTCTTC. Residues: CASSLRGQGYNEQFF.